This T cell receptor beta chain was recorded in a study of beta chain features in type 1 diabetes. Study-level points and caveats: Shortening that was moderate but significant affected the TCRB CDR3s of Type 1 diabetes patients in all four CD4+ subsets.

The authors reverse transcribed all of the isolated RNA, so sequencing captured expressed TCRB transcripts. The assay was immunoSEQ multiplex PCR, and TCRdb's table has in-frame clones only and misses some. The data show a few hundred thousand clones, with 13% to 15% seen just once and about 0.017% held by the top ten. Germline V gene lookup returns CDR1 LGHNA and CDR2 YNFKEQ. The CDR3 is 15 residues long. V lost 1 base and J lost 6; bases outside the gene matches: 6. Points on this clone: Its antigen remains unknown.

Sequenced material: naive CD4+ T cells from blood. The chain couples TRBV4-2 to TRBJ2-7, with 10 bases identical to TRBD1. This sequence was found in a man aged 30 to 45 with type 1 diabetes. Here the CDR3 DNA reads TGTGCCAGCAGCCAAGGGGACAGGGGTTACGGCGAGCAGTACTTC. Its protein is CASSQGDRGYGEQYF.